The 25 T cell receptor beta chains below were found in one sample sequenced in a study of control samples from healthy donors and cancer patients. The protocol was immunoSEQ multiplex PCR, while the TCRdb copy is restricted to in-frame clones and leaves out a portion. The sample yields under 30,000 clones, approximately 79% seen once. Sequencing was performed on PBMCs. These receptors were collected from a man aged 55 to 70 with head and neck cancer.

This chain uses TRBV7-9 with TRBJ2-7, with D possibly matching TRBD1 (6 bases). The CDR3 contains 12 residues. Trimming removed 3 bases from V and 5 bases from J, with 8 bases in between. Germline V gene data show CDR1 as SEHNR and CDR2 as FQNEAQ (reference sequence). CDR3 sequence: CASSFSGDEQYF. The CDR3 DNA reads as TGTGCCAGCAGCTTCTCAGGGGACGAGCAGTACTTC. Supplemented by reference TRBV7-9 and TRBJ2-7, the full variable domain reads DTGVSQNPRHKITKRGQNVTFRCDPISEHNRLYWYRQTLGQGPEFLTYFQNEAQLEKSRLLSDRFSAERPKGSFSTLEIQRTEQGDSAMYLCASSFSGDEQYFGPGTRLTVT.

V and J are TRBV28 and TRBJ1-5; 12 nucleotides line up with TRBD1. From germline, CDR1 is MDHEN and CDR2 SYDVKM. The CDR3 spans 15 residues. The V segment lost 6 bases and the J segment 8 bases; nucleotides outside the gene matches: 8. DNA for the CDR3: TGTGCCAGCAGCCCAGGGACAGGGGGCCGGGAGCCCCAGCATTTT. Its translation is CASSPGTGGREPQHF.

The chain employs TRBV2 and TRBJ2-1; 7 nucleotides match TRBD2. The CDR3 extends over 17 amino acids. The junction had 13 bases not matched to a gene; V was cut back by 6 bases and J by 2 bases. From germline, CDR1 is SNHLY and CDR2 FYNNEI. The CDR3 DNA follows: TGTGCCAGCAGCGCCGACTTTGGGGGGGAGGCCTACAATGAGCAGTTCTTC. Its protein product is CASSADFGGEAYNEQFF.

The chain carries TRBV10-2 and TRBJ1-1; tentative D call: TRBD1 (6 bases). This CDR3 region has 17 residues. Trimming cost V 0 bases and J 4 bases, with 18 bases left between them. Germline V lookup: CDR1 WSHSY, CDR2 SAAADI. The CDR3 nucleotides are TGCGCCAGCAGTGAGTCGAAGTCTCTAGGGGGTGGCACTGAAGCTTTCTTT. Translation gives CASSESKSLGGGTEAFF.

V gene TRBV7-9 combines with J gene TRBJ2-3; D is undetermined. The V gene lost 6 bases and the J gene lost 2 bases, with 12 bases spanning the gap. The CDR3 covers 14 residues. Germline loops: CDR1 SEHNR, CDR2 FQNEAQ (reference sequence). For the CDR3, the DNA is TGTGCCAGCAGAAGGAGTTGTGTCACAGATACGCAGTATTTT. Protein: CASRRSCVTDTQYF.

The chain couples TRBV28 to TRBJ2-7, with D unclear. With 8 bases removed from V and 7 bases from J, the gap between germline ends came to 12 bases. Germline V gene lookup returns CDR1 MDHEN and CDR2 SYDVKM. The CDR3 runs to 11 residues. The CDR3 DNA is TGTGCCAGCCGCTTTCGAACGGAGCAGTACTTC. Residues: CASRFRTEQYF. The entire variable domain, with the rest obtained from reference TRBV28 and TRBJ2-7, is as follows: DVKVTQSSRYLVKRTGEKVFLECVQDMDHENMFWYRQDPGLGLRLIYFSYDVKMKEKGDIPEGYSVSREKKERFSLILESASTNQTSMYLCASRFRTEQYFGPGTRLTVT.

V gene TRBV10-3 combines with J gene TRBJ2-7; TRBD2 aligns across 16 bases. The CDR3 contains 15 residues. J gave up 11 bases and V 0 bases, and 4 bases lay outside the gene matches. The germline V gene has CDR1 ENHRY and CDR2 SYGVKD. The CDR3 protein is CAISESGTSGREEYF. The DNA of the CDR3 is TGTGCCATCAGTGAGTCCGGGACTAGCGGGAGGGAGGAGTACTTC.

Judged by abundance, this clone is medium-sized. The chain employs TRBV7-6 and TRBJ2-5; D not resolved. The CDR3 length is 13 residues. V lost 5 bases to trimming and J lost 2 bases, with 9 bases between them. Germline lookup yields CDR1 SGHVS and CDR2 FNYEAQ. The CDR3 nucleotides read TGTGCCAGCAGCCTTACAAATCAAGAGACCCAGTACTTC. Translated, it gives CASSLTNQETQYF.

This clone was counted between two and nine times. CDR3 bases: TGTGCCAGCTCACCAACCGGCTATACTGAAGCTTTCTTT. Translation gives CASSPTGYTEAFF. The chain recombines TRBV18 with TRBJ1-1; D gene uncertain. V was clipped by 2 bases and J by 5 bases, with 9 bases between them. Germline V lookup: CDR1 KGHSH, CDR2 LQKENI. The CDR3 extends over 13 amino acids.

This CDR3 is CASRQANSPLHF. CDR3 sequence (DNA): TGCGCCAGCAGACAGGCGAATTCACCCCTCCACTTT. The V call is TRBV5-1, the J call TRBJ1-6, with D tentatively TRBD1 (5 bases). Germline V gives CDR1 SGHRS, CDR2 YFSETQ. The V end was cut by 5 bases, the J end by 7 bases, with 7 bases between. This CDR3 spans 12 amino acids.

The chain carries TRBV9 and TRBJ2-3; 9 nucleotides agree with TRBD2. Unmatched junction bases numbered 7, after V lost 3 bases and J lost 5 bases. The CDR3 sequence is 15 residues long. The germline V gene has CDR1 SGDLS and CDR2 YYNGEE. Here the CDR3 DNA reads TGTGCCAGCAGCGGGGGTTCTAGCGGGATAGATACGCAGTATTTT. Amino acid sequence: CASSGGSSGIDTQYF.

J is TRBJ1-5 and V is TRBV15; D gene unclear. Trimming took 2 bases from V and 6 from J, leaving 14 bases between them. This CDR3 is 15 amino acids long. CDR1 LNHNV and CDR2 YYDKDF come from the germline V gene (reference sequence). The CDR3 DNA reads TGTGCCACCAGCAGATCCGGGCGGTTGGGTCAGCCCCAGCATTTT. This codes for CATSRSGRLGQPQHF.

The gene calls are TRBV19 and TRBJ2-7; a weak D match, TRBD1 (5 bases). Germline CDR1 is LNHDA and CDR2 is SQIVND (reference sequence). With 6 bases removed from V and 6 bases from J, the gap between germline ends came to 21 bases. There are 15 residues in the CDR3. Written as DNA, the CDR3 is TGTGCCAGTAGCCCTAGAGGTGACAGAGCAGGCGAGCAGTACTTC. Its translation is CASSPRGDRAGEQYF.

This rearrangement joins TRBV6-4 to TRBJ2-1; 8 bases are shared with TRBD2. Germline trimming cut 4 bases from V and 10 bases from J; bases unmatched to any gene: 9. CDR1 is MRHNA and CDR2 is SNTAGT in the germline V gene. This CDR3 spans 14 amino acids. CDR3 in DNA: TGTGCCAGCAGTGCAACCGGGACTAGTGAGGAGCAGTTCTTC. Translation: CASSATGTSEEQFF.

The chain employs TRBV24-1 and TRBJ2-2; D might be TRBD2 (6 bases). The CDR3 totals 16 residues. The V end was cut by 3 bases, the J end by 2 bases, with 12 bases between. Germline CDR1 and CDR2: KGHDR and SFDVKD. The CDR3 here is CATSDTTSRNTGELFF. The CDR3 nucleotides read TGTGCCACCAGTGATACCACTAGCCGTAACACCGGGGAGCTGTTTTTT.

Only one count was recorded for this clone. The junction departs from germline at one end; a sequencing error may be responsible. The chain recombines TRBV18 with TRBJ2-7; the D is unclear. There are 14 residues in the CDR3. Germline loops: CDR1 KGHSH, CDR2 LQKENI. The CDR3 coding sequence is TGTGCCAGCTCCCCACCCGAGAGCTCCTACGAGCAGTACTTC. Protein: CASSPPESSYEQYF.

The J gene is TRBJ2-4, the V gene TRBV10-1; D assignment may be TRBD1 or TRBD2 (6 bases each). Germline CDR1 is WNHNN and CDR2 is SYGVQD (reference sequence). The V end lost 11 bases, the J end lost 5 bases, and 16 bases lay between the germline ends. CDR3 length: 13 residues. CDR3 residues: CASLVRGENIQYF. CDR3 coding DNA: TGCGCCTCTCTCGTTAGGGGGGAAAACATTCAGTACTTC.

The chain uses TRBV5-6 and TRBJ1-1, with a weak D call TRBD1 (6 bases). The V end was cut by 0 bases, the J end by 12 bases, with 18 bases between. CDR3 length equals 14 residues. Germline CDR1 is SGHDT and CDR2 is YYEEEE. CDR3: CASSLGGRVSGTFF. The CDR3 DNA is TGTGCCAGCAGCTTGGGGGGGCGAGTGAGTGGAACTTTCTTT.

This clone was recorded once. The chain has TRBV7-2 and TRBJ1-3; a weak D match, TRBD1 (5 bases). With 6 bases removed from V and 4 bases from J, the gap between germline ends came to 10 bases. Germline-derived CDR1 and CDR2 are SGHTA and FQGNSA. The CDR3 is 13 residues long. The CDR3 nucleotides read TGTGCCAGCAGTCTTAAGGGGGGAAACACCATATATTTT. Its protein is CASSLKGGNTIYF.

This clone was recorded once. The CDR3 reads CASSYHEGARGYTF. The DNA for the CDR3 is TGTGCCAGCAGTTACCATGAGGGGGCTCGTGGCTACACCTTC. V usage is TRBV6-5 and J usage is TRBJ1-2; TRBD1 agrees at 7 bases. There are 14 residues in the CDR3. The germline V gene encodes CDR1 MNHEY and CDR2 SVGAGI. Germline trimming cut 2 bases from V and 7 bases from J; bases unmatched to any gene: 7.

The gene calls are TRBV27 and TRBJ1-5; 7 nucleotides match TRBD1. The CDR3 sequence is 18 residues long. The germline V gene has CDR1 MNHEY and CDR2 SMNVEV (reference sequence). J gave up 0 bases and V 8 bases, and 16 bases lay outside the gene matches. The CDR3 loop reads CASPGPGQPENSNQPQHF. The CDR3 region has the DNA TGTGCCAGCCCGGGACCGGGACAGCCTGAGAATAGCAATCAGCCCCAGCATTTT.

The chain links TRBV3-1 (or the pseudogene TRBV3-2) to TRBJ2-7; 7 bases are shared with TRBD2. Per the germline V gene, CDR1 is LGHDT and CDR2 is YNNKEL (reference sequence). V was pared by 4 bases and J by 3 bases, with 9 bases of the junction left unmatched. There are 15 residues in the CDR3. The CDR3 sequence is CASSPSWGGDYEQYF. CDR3 DNA: TGTGCCAGCAGCCCCAGCTGGGGGGGGGACTACGAGCAGTACTTC.

This clone has only a few counts. The genes are TRBV6-6 and TRBJ1-5, with no clear D. The CDR3 sequence is 15 residues long. Germline lookup yields CDR1 MNHNY and CDR2 SVGAGI (reference sequence). Between the trimmed V and J ends, which lost 4 bases and 0 bases, there was a span of 10 bases. The CDR3 loop is CASSSQAGSNQPQHF. The CDR3 bases are TGTGCCAGCAGTTCCCAGGCGGGTAGCAATCAGCCCCAGCATTTT.

This clone was seen a single time. The genes are TRBV14 and TRBJ2-7; 7 bases are a match to TRBD1. In germline, CDR1 is SGHDN, CDR2 FVKESK. J was trimmed by 6 bases and V by 5 bases; bases with no gene match: 7. The CDR3 is made up of 13 amino acids. The DNA of the CDR3 is TGTGCCAGCAGCGTCAGGGGGAGCGGCGAGCAGTACTTC. As protein: CASSVRGSGEQYF.

V and J are TRBV7-2 and TRBJ2-3; D is unclear. The CDR3 is 13 residues long. Germline V lookup: CDR1 SGHTA, CDR2 FQGNSA. Trimming took off 0 bases at V and 6 bases at J, with 7 bases between the two ends. The CDR3 spells CASSLASMDTQYF. Written as DNA, the CDR3 is TGTGCCAGCAGCTTAGCTAGCATGGATACGCAGTATTTT.